These 21 T cell receptor beta chains were all obtained from the same sample, sequenced in a study of Tregs in tolerant kidney transplant recipients. TCRdb's table, derived via immunoSEQ multiplex PCR, lists solely in-frame clones and lacks some. The sample has around 78,000 clones, approximately 89% seen once. This sample comprised Tregs from blood, obtained before the transplant. These receptors came from a human donor who received a combined kidney and bone marrow transplant.

The chain recombines TRBV6-6 with TRBJ1-3; D not resolved. This CDR3 is 12 amino acids long. From germline, CDR1 is MNHNY and CDR2 SVGAGI (reference sequence). V shed 5 bases and J shed 4 bases, with 6 bases lying between them. The CDR3, as DNA: TGTGCCAGCAGTCACCCCGGAAACACCATATATTTT. It yields the protein CASSHPGNTIYF.

The chain employs TRBV10-1 and TRBJ2-4, with D hard to call. The CDR3 sequence is 13 residues long. The germline V gene has CDR1 WNHNN and CDR2 SYGVQD (reference sequence). V lost 5 bases and J 5 bases, leaving 10 bases between the germline ends. For the CDR3, the DNA is TGCGCCAGCAGTCAATCTGGGGAAAACATTCAGTACTTC. Encoded protein: CASSQSGENIQYF.

J is TRBJ2-1 and V is TRBV2; 7 nucleotides agree with TRBD2. The J segment lost 5 bases and the V segment lost 4 bases, leaving 17 bases of the junction unmatched. Germline values: CDR1 SNHLY, CDR2 FYNNEI. This CDR3 is built from 18 residues. The DNA of the CDR3 is TGTGCCAGCAGTGGCCCCCTCTTTGGCGGGAGAATAGACAATGAGCAGTTCTTC. Protein sequence: CASSGPLFGGRIDNEQFF.

This clone turned up a few times. The V and J genes are TRBV28 and TRBJ1-2; D call uncertain. The germline V gene has CDR1 MDHEN and CDR2 SYDVKM. The CDR3 contains 13 residues. Trimming stripped 2 bases from V and 4 bases from J, with 8 bases between. CDR3 sequence (DNA): TGTGCCAGCAGTTTAGCGGGGTCCTATGGCTACACCTTC. Amino acids: CASSLAGSYGYTF.

This chain links TRBV5-4 with TRBJ2-2, with D hard to call. Germline CDR1 is SGHNT and CDR2 is YYREEE (reference sequence). The CDR3 is made up of 15 amino acids. The V end was cut by 0 bases, the J end by 1 base, with 7 bases between. The CDR3: CASSLGYRNTGELFF. The CDR3 DNA follows: TGTGCCAGCAGCTTGGGTTATAGGAACACCGGGGAGCTGTTTTTT.

This clone was observed a handful of times. This chain connects TRBV2 to TRBJ2-3; D is unclear. Looked up from germline, CDR1 is SNHLY and CDR2 is FYNNEI. The CDR3 runs to 14 residues. Deletions cut 6 bases from V and 2 bases from J, with 12 bases between. The CDR3 DNA follows: TGTGCCAGCAGGGTCGACCACTCCACAGATACGCAGTATTTT. This translates into CASRVDHSTDTQYF.

V is TRBV2 and J is TRBJ2-7, with 7 nucleotides matching TRBD2. J gave up 4 bases and V 5 bases, and 8 bases lay outside the gene matches. Germline V gene data show CDR1 as SNHLY and CDR2 as FYNNEI. This CDR3 is built from 14 residues. The CDR3 loop reads CASSPGGRGYEQYF. The CDR3 coding sequence is TGTGCCAGCAGTCCGGGCGGGAGAGGTTACGAGCAGTACTTC.

Details on this clone: This CDR3 is also generated by other DNA sequences in the sample. The J gene is TRBJ2-7, the V gene TRBV28; possible D gene TRBD2, 7 bases. The germline V gene has CDR1 MDHEN and CDR2 SYDVKM. Trimming removed 6 bases from V and 7 bases from J, with 19 bases in between. The CDR3 has 14 residues. CDR3 residues: CASRGAGALGEQYF. The CDR3 region has the DNA TGTGCCAGCAGGGGGGCGGGAGCGCTGGGGGAGCAGTACTTC.

The chain has TRBV28 and TRBJ2-3; 9 nucleotides match TRBD2. This CDR3 has 15 residues. V trimming: 2 bases; J trimming: 1 base; junction bases outside the gene matches: 1. Germline CDR1 and CDR2: MDHEN and SYDVKM. The CDR3 DNA sequence: TGTGCCAGCAGTTTAAGGACTAGCGGCACAGATACGCAGTATTTT. Translating it yields CASSLRTSGTDTQYF.

The chain is built from TRBV28 and TRBJ2-5, with 8 bases identical to TRBD2. This CDR3 contains 13 residues. The germline V gene has CDR1 MDHEN and CDR2 SYDVKM. The junction had 5 bases not matched to a gene; V was cut back by 8 bases and J by 3 bases. The CDR3 here is CASGDSGEETQYF. In nucleotides, the CDR3 is TGTGCCAGCGGGGATAGCGGGGAAGAGACCCAGTACTTC.

The chain combines TRBV5-4 with TRBJ2-5; TRBD2 agrees at 9 bases. This CDR3 spans 15 amino acids. V was clipped by 4 bases and J by 6 bases; unmatched bases: 10. CDR1 is SGHNT, CDR2 YYREEE, per germline (reference sequence). The CDR3 loop reads CASSLGTSSTKTQYF. DNA of the CDR3: TGTGCCAGCAGCCTAGGGACTAGCTCTACTAAGACCCAGTACTTC.

The V and J genes are TRBV7-9 and TRBJ2-5, with D tentatively TRBD2 (5 bases). The length of the CDR3 is 15 residues. The germline V gene encodes CDR1 SEHNR and CDR2 FQNEAQ (reference sequence). V shed 5 bases and J shed 11 bases, with 24 bases lying between them. The CDR3 sequence is CASSQEDLRFIEQYF. The CDR3 DNA reads TGTGCCAGCAGCCAAGAGGACTTACGTTTCATAGAGCAGTACTTC.

This chain joins TRBV2 and TRBJ2-3, with D uncertain. CDR1 and CDR2 from the germline V gene are SNHLY and FYNNEI. V was pared by 7 bases and J by 2 bases, with 4 bases between. There are 11 residues in the CDR3. In DNA, the CDR3 is TGTGCCAGCACCTACACAGATACGCAGTATTTT. As protein: CASTYTDTQYF.

The J gene is TRBJ2-1, the V gene TRBV7-3; the D is unclear. The CDR3 contains 15 residues. Trimming removed 5 bases from V and 1 base from J, with 12 bases in between. Germline V gene sequence: CDR1 SGHTA, CDR2 FQGTGA. This chain's CDR3 is CASSDDVLSYNEQFF. CDR3 coding DNA: TGTGCCAGCAGCGACGACGTCTTGTCCTACAATGAGCAGTTCTTC. Full variable domain (rest looked up from reference TRBV7-3 and TRBJ2-1): GAGVSQTPSNKVTEKGKYVELRCDPISGHTALYWYRQSLGQGPEFLIYFQGTGAADDSGLPNDRFFAVRPEGSVSTLKIQRTERGDSAVYLCASSDDVLSYNEQFFGPGTRLTVL.

The chain employs TRBV5-6 and TRBJ2-7; D is uncertain. V dropped 0 bases and J dropped 5 bases, with 9 bases sitting between them. Germline CDR1 reads SGHDT; CDR2 reads YYEEEE. This CDR3 spans 13 amino acids. CDR3 nucleotides: TGTGCCAGCAGCTTGGATGTCGCCGACGAGCAGTACTTC. Translating gives CASSLDVADEQYF.

The chain recombines TRBV5-1 with TRBJ1-2; TRBD1 is a possible D gene (6 bases). Trimming stripped 3 bases from V and 8 bases from J, with 14 bases between. Germline CDR1 reads SGHRS; CDR2 reads YFSETQ. This CDR3 contains 13 residues. The CDR3 nucleotides read TGCGCCAGCAGCTCGACAGGAGTGGACGGCTACACCTTC. Translating gives CASSSTGVDGYTF. Variable domain in full (rest from reference TRBV5-1 and TRBJ1-2): KAGVTQTPRYLIKTRGQQVTLSCSPISGHRSVSWYQQTPGQGLQFLFEYFSETQRNKGNFPGRFSGRQFSNSRSEMNVSTLELGDSALYLCASSSTGVDGYTFGSGTRLTVV.

The chain couples TRBV5-4 to TRBJ2-7, with D hard to call. V gave up 2 bases and J gave up 0 bases, with 6 bases separating them. The CDR3 is 13 residues long. The germline CDR1 and CDR2 sequences are SGHNT and YYREEE (reference sequence). CDR3 sequence reads: CASSFYSSYEQYF. The CDR3 nucleotides read TGTGCCAGCAGCTTCTATAGCTCCTACGAGCAGTACTTC.

This clone was seen a handful of times. The CDR3 here is CASSYLGASGMVPRVTGELFF. The CDR3 nucleotides read TGTGCCAGCAGCTACTTGGGGGCTAGCGGGATGGTCCCAAGGGTCACCGGGGAGCTGTTTTTT. The chain recombines TRBV7-3 with TRBJ2-2, with TRBD2 matching over 9 bases. The CDR3 loop spans 21 amino acids. From germline, CDR1 is SGHTA and CDR2 FQGTGA. With V trimmed by 4 bases and J by 4 bases, 22 bases remained unmatched.

The rearrangement joins TRBV19 to TRBJ2-6; D gene ambiguous. Germline values: CDR1 LNHDA, CDR2 SQIVND (reference sequence). Trimming removed 5 bases at V and 4 bases at J, with 18 bases between. This CDR3 spans 17 amino acids. The CDR3 DNA reads TGTGCCAGTAGTCCCGCCCCGACAATAGCAGGGGCCAACGTCCTGACTTTC. Protein: CASSPAPTIAGANVLTF.

V is TRBV27 and J is TRBJ1-3; possible D gene TRBD1, 5 bases. V was cut by 6 bases and J by 8 bases, with 8 bases left in between. The V gene's germline CDR1 is MNHEY and CDR2 SMNVEV (reference sequence). This CDR3 spans 11 amino acids. The DNA of the CDR3 is TGTGCCAGCAGCCAAGGGGACACCATATATTTT. This encodes CASSQGDTIYF.

The chain joins TRBV5-4 to TRBJ2-2; D possibly corresponds to TRBD2 (6 bases). The germline CDR1 and CDR2 sequences are SGHNT and YYREEE (reference sequence). Trimming removed 0 bases at V and 0 bases at J, with 9 bases between. There are 16 residues in the CDR3. CDR3 DNA: TGTGCCAGCAGCTTGGGAGCGGGTACGAACACCGGGGAGCTGTTTTTT. Translation gives CASSLGAGTNTGELFF.